This is a list of T cell receptor beta chains from one sample in a study of OX40 agonist ivuxolimab in advanced cancers. Sequencing used immunoSEQ multiplex PCR; TCRdb keeps in-frame clones, though not all of them. The sample shows some 110,000 clones, around 93% of them seen only once. This sample comprised CD4+ or CD8+ T cells sorted from blood, obtained in a trial of the OX40 agonist ivuxolimab. These receptors came from an adult with an advanced solid tumor such as melanoma, head and neck, liver or kidney cancer. Each CDR3 is given with its conserved first and last residue. Each record gives: J gene, D gene, V gene, CDR3 protein. The D gene is left open where the match is weak.

j_call: TRBJ1-1; d_call: NA; v_call: TRBV11-3; cdr3_aa: CASSPRGPNTEAFF
j_call: TRBJ2-6; d_call: NA; v_call: TRBV19; cdr3_aa: CASSDERGLGANVLTF
j_call: TRBJ2-3; d_call: TRBD1; v_call: TRBV4-3; cdr3_aa: CASSQEATGGLTDTQYF
j_call: TRBJ1-1; d_call: NA; v_call: TRBV29-1; cdr3_aa: CSVERDVNTEAFF
j_call: TRBJ2-2; d_call: NA; v_call: TRBV18; cdr3_aa: CASSPRRGDTGELFF
j_call: TRBJ2-7; d_call: TRBD2; v_call: TRBV19; cdr3_aa: CASSRRGREYEQYF
j_call: TRBJ2-1; d_call: NA; v_call: TRBV7-8; cdr3_aa: CASSSLLSSYNEQFF
j_call: TRBJ1-5; d_call: NA; v_call: TRBV7-2; cdr3_aa: CASSLQGRARGNQPQHF
j_call: TRBJ1-1; d_call: NA; v_call: TRBV11-1; cdr3_aa: CASSLAGMNTEAFF
j_call: TRBJ1-2; d_call: NA; v_call: TRBV19; cdr3_aa: CASSITGGYTF
j_call: TRBJ2-3; d_call: TRBD2; v_call: TRBV10-3; cdr3_aa: CAISRGGDTDTQYF
j_call: TRBJ1-1; d_call: NA; v_call: TRBV18; cdr3_aa: CASRGGVTEAFF
j_call: TRBJ1-3; d_call: NA; v_call: TRBV19; cdr3_aa: CASSIGGTGNTIYF
j_call: TRBJ2-5; d_call: NA; v_call: TRBV20-1; cdr3_aa: CSAQGEETQYF
j_call: TRBJ1-5; d_call: TRBD1; v_call: TRBV19; cdr3_aa: CASSMDRTPYQPQHF
j_call: TRBJ1-1; d_call: NA; v_call: TRBV5-1; cdr3_aa: CASSPDGNTEAFF
j_call: TRBJ1-4; d_call: NA; v_call: TRBV7-8; cdr3_aa: CASSLEGSGFTNEKLFF
j_call: TRBJ1-1; d_call: TRBD1; v_call: TRBV6-5; cdr3_aa: CASRDTGGRNTEAFF
j_call: TRBJ1-3; d_call: NA; v_call: TRBV28; cdr3_aa: CASSWGRTGNTIYF
j_call: TRBJ2-4; d_call: TRBD1; v_call: TRBV5-1; cdr3_aa: CASSTPGQTVQYF
j_call: TRBJ1-2; d_call: NA; v_call: TRBV6-6; cdr3_aa: CASSTEGYGYTF
j_call: TRBJ1-2; d_call: TRBD1; v_call: TRBV18; cdr3_aa: CASSPVSGQARGYTF
j_call: TRBJ1-3; d_call: TRBD1; v_call: TRBV11-2; cdr3_aa: CASSRRQGGGNTIYF